The present T cell receptor (beta chain) was sequenced within a study of shared clonotypes between healthy human individuals. The method was immunoSEQ multiplex PCR; TCRdb's version includes in-frame clones alone and lacks a portion of them. The table shows approximately 2,200,000 clones, with 93% occurring only once. CD45RO-negative CD8 cells positively selected for CCR7 made up the naive population, which excluded terminally differentiated effector memory CD45RA+ cells. Germline V gene sequence: CDR1 LNHNV, CDR2 YYDKDF (reference sequence). Germline trimming cut 3 bases from V and 0 bases from J; bases unmatched to any gene: 14. This CDR3 contains 19 residues.

This clonotype originated in a man aged 18 to 30 in good health. Some clones in this sample may be carry-over from other donors' samples. V gene TRBV15 combines with J gene TRBJ2-5; 9 bases agree with TRBD2. The sequenced sample consisted of naive CD8+ T cells from PBMCs. DNA for the CDR3: TGTGCCACCAGCAGTTTACTCCGGACTAGCGCAAAGTACCAAGAGACCCAGTACTTC. Its translation is CATSSLLRTSAKYQETQYF.